This section outlines one TCR beta chain sequence together with its context. These data originate in a study of blood T cell repertoires in COVID-19. As handled by the study authors: It was from reference gene primer amplification that nucleated cell counts were estimated. Sequenced by immunoSEQ multiplex PCR; TCRdb stores in-frame clones only, minus some. V and J calls and clone size are copied from that table; D and trimming were computed from the DNA. There are about 240,000 clones in the sample; 75% to 90% occur only once, and roughly 3.1% lies in the top ten. All enrollees were roughly 18 to 95 years old and from fewer than 25 US areas. Participants' reported clinical history set cohort assignment. This CDR3 contains 14 residues. CDR1 and CDR2 (germline): SEHNR, FQNEAQ (reference sequence). After removal of 3 bases from V and 0 bases from J, the junction contained 2 bases not matched to a gene.

Sequencing was performed on PBMCs or T cells enriched from blood (not recorded which). V and J are TRBV7-9 and TRBJ2-7, with 7 bases matching TRBD1. The source is a woman aged 40-49 years with acute COVID-19. In nucleotides, the CDR3 is TGTGCCAGCAGCTTCACAGGGGCCTCCTACGAGCAGTACTTC. Translated, it gives CASSFTGASYEQYF.